The clone carrying this T cell receptor beta chain was seen a few times. The antigen is unknown. The data were obtained in a study of T cell repertoires in cytomegalovirus infection. Study summary: Peptides in the study included HLA-C-restricted and HLA-B-restricted CMV epitopes. Public TCR beta signature analysis indicated the presence of both CMV infection and matching HLA type. Study outcomes and limitations: Cumulative frequency of public TCR beta families picked out carriers of CMV plus the relevant HLA.

TCRdb re-derived calls from the reads in MiXCR, one entry per CDR3 protein. The sample yields about 700,000 distinct CDR3 sequences, around 35% seen once. Per germline, CDR1 MNHEY and CDR2 SVGAGI. J was trimmed by 4 bases and V by 5 bases; bases with no gene match: 4. CDR3 length equals 14 residues. Sample: cultured PBMCs, taken from culture after CMV antigen stimulation. The sequence was obtained from a human donor in good health (CMV status not recorded). Some clones in this sample may be carry-over from other donors' samples. The V call is TRBV6-5, the J call TRBJ2-1; 8 bases are a match to TRBD1. The CDR3 DNA follows: TGTGCCAGCAGTCGTCGGGACAGGTACAATGAGCAGTTCTTC. As protein: CASSRRDRYNEQFF.